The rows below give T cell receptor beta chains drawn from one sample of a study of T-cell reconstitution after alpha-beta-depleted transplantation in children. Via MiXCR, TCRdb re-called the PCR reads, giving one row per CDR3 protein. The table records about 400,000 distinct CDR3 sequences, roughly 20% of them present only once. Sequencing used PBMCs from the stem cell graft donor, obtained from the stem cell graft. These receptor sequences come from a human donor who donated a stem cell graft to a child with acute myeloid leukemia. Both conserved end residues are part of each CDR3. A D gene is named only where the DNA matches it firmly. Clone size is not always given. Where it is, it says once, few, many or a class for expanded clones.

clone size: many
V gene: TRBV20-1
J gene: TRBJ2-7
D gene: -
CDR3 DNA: TGCAGTGCCCGGGACGGCACCTACGAGCAGTACTTC
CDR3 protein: CSARDGTYEQYF

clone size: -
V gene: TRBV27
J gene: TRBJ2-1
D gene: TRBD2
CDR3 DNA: TGTGCCAGCAGTAAGCGGGAGGGCCAAGATCAGATCTTC
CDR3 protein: CASSKREGQDQIF

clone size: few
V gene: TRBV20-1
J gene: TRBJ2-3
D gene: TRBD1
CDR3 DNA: TGCAGTGCTAGAGACGGGACAGGGGCAGATACGCAGTATTTT
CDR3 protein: CSARDGTGADTQYF

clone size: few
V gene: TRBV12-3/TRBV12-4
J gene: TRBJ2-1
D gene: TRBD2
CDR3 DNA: TGTGCCAGCAGGGGACTAGCGGGAGGGTCCTACAATGAGCAGTTCTTC
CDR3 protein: CASRGLAGGSYNEQFF

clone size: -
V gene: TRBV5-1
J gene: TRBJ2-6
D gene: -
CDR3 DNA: TGCGCCAGCAGCTTGGACCGCGGCTCTGGGGCCAACGTCCTGACTTTC
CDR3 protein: CASSLDRGSGANVLTF

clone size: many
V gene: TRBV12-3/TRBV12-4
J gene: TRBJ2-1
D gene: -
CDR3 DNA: TGTGCCAGCAGTTTAGCTAGTCCCGGGGAGCAGTTCTTC
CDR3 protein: CASSLASPGEQFF

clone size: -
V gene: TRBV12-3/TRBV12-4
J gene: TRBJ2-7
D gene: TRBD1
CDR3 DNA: TGTGCCAGCAGTTCACGGGACAGCAAATACCTTGGGCAGTACTTC
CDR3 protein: CASSSRDSKYLGQYF

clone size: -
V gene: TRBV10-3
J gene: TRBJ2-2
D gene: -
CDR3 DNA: TGTGCCATCAGCCCACCGAACACCGGGGAGCTGTTTTTT
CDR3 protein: CAISPPNTGELFF

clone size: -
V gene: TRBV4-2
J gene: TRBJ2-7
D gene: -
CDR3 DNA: TGTGCCAGCAGCCAAGAGACTACCCAAACCTACGAGCAGTACTTC
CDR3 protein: CASSQETTQTYEQYF

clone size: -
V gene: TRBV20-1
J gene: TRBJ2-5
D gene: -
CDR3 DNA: TGCAGTGCTAGAGAACAGGTTCTTGGGACCCAGTACTTC
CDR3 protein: CSAREQVLGTQYF

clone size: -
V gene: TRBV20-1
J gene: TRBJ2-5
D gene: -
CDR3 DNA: TGCAGTGCTAGAAAGGATCCCTATCAAGAGACCCAGTACTTC
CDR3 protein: CSARKDPYQETQYF

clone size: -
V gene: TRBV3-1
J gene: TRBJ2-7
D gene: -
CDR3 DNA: TGTGCCAGCAGCCAAGATTACGCACGGTCCTACGAGCAGTACTTC
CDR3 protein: CASSQDYARSYEQYF

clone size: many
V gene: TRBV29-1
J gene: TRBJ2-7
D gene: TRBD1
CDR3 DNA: TGCAGCGTTGACCCTGGAGTGGGACAGGGTTTTAATATTGGCGAGCAGTACTTC
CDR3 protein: CSVDPGVGQGFNIGEQYF

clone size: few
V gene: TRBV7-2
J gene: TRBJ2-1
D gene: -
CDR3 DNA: TGTGCCAGCAGCTTAGCAGGGGGGCAGTTCTTC
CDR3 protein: CASSLAGGQFF

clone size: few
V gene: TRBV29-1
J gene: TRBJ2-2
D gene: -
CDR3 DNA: TGCAGCGTTGAGGGGTCCCACGGGGAGCTGTTTTTT
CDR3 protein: CSVEGSHGELFF

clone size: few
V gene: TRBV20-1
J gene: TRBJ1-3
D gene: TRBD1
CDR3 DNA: TGCAGTGCTAGAGACTCAGACAGGGGATCTGGAAACACCATATATTTT
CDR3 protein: CSARDSDRGSGNTIYF

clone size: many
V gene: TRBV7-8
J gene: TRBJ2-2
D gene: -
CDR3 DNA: TGTGCCAGCAGGGGAGGACCGAACACCGGGGAGCTGTTTTTT
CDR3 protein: CASRGGPNTGELFF

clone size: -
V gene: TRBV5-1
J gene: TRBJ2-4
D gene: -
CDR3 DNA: TGCGCCAGCAGCTTGGGGGGGGCTGAGGGCAAAAACATTCAGTACTTC
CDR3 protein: CASSLGGAEGKNIQYF

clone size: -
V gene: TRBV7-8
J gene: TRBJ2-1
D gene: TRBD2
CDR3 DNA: TGTGCCAGCAGCTTCGCTAGCGGGAGCGCAGGGTACAATGAGCAGTTCTTC
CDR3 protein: CASSFASGSAGYNEQFF

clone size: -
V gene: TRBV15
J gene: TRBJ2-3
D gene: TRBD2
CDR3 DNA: TGTGCCACCAGCACAGGTAGCGGGTCTAGCACAGATACGCAGTATTTT
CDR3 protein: CATSTGSGSSTDTQYF

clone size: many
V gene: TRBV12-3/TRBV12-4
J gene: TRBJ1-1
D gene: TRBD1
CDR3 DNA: TGTGCCAGCACCCGGACAGGGGACACTGAAGCTTTCTTT
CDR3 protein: CASTRTGDTEAFF

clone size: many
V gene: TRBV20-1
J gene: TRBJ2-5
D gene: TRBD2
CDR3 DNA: TGCAGTGCCAGGGGACTAGCCGCTGAGACCCAGTACTTC
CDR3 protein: CSARGLAAETQYF

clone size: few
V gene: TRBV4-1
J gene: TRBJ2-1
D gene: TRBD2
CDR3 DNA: TGCGCCAGCAGCCAAGAGGAGCGTGGCCTAGCGGGGGGAAATGAGCAGTTCTTC
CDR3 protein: CASSQEERGLAGGNEQFF

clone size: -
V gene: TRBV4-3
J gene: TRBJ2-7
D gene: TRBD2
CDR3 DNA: TGCGCCAGCAGCCTCCCACTAGCGGGAGAAGGACCCTCCTACGAGCAGTACTTC
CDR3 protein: CASSLPLAGEGPSYEQYF

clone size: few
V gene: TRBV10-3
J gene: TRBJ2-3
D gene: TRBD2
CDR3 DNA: TGTGCCATCAGGCCTAGCGGCCGCACAGATACGCAGTATTTT
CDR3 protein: CAIRPSGRTDTQYF

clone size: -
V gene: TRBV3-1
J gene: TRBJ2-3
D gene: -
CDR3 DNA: TGTGCCAGCAGCCAATTAGGGACCAACACAGATACGCAGTATTTT
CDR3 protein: CASSQLGTNTDTQYF

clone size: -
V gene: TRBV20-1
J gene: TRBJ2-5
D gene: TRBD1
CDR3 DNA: TGCAGTGCCCTTGGACAGGGGGCAGAGACCCAGTACTTC
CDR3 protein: CSALGQGAETQYF

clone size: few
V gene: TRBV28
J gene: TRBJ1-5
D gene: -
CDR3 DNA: TGTGCCAGCAGTCCGAGGGAGGGACAGCCCCAGCATTTT
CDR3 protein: CASSPREGQPQHF

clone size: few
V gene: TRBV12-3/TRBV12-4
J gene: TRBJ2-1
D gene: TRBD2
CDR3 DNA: TGTGCCAGCAGTTTCGCAGCGGGGGCATACAATGAGCAGTTCTTC
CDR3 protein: CASSFAAGAYNEQFF

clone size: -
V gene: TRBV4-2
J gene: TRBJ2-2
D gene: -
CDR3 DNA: TGTGCCAGCAGCCTAGGGGGGGGAAGGGACACCGGGGAGCTGTTTTTT
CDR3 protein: CASSLGGGRDTGELFF

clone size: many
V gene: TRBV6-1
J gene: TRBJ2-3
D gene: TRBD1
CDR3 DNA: TGTGCCAGCAGCCCGGACAGGGATACAGATACGCAGTATTTT
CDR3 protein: CASSPDRDTDTQYF

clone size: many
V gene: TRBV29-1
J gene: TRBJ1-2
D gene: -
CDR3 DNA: TGCAGCGTTGAAGTTCTGGTCGGCTACACCTTC
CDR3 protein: CSVEVLVGYTF

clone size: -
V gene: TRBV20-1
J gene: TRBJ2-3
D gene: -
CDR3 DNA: TGCAGTGCTAGGACGGATGGGGGGAATACGCAGTATTTT
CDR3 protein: CSARTDGGNTQYF

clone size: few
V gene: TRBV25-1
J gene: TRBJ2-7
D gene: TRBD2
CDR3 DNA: TGTGCCAGCACTCCTGGGGCGGGAGGATCCTCCTACGAGCAGTACTTC
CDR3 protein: CASTPGAGGSSYEQYF

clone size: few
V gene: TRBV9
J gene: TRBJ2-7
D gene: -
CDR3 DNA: TGTGCCAGCAGCGTAGGGGCAGGGGACGAGCAGTACTTC
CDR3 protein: CASSVGAGDEQYF

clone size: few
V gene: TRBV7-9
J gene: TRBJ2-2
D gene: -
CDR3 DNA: TGTGCCAGCACCCGACCCGGAACGGGAAACGGGGAGCTGTTTTTT
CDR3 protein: CASTRPGTGNGELFF